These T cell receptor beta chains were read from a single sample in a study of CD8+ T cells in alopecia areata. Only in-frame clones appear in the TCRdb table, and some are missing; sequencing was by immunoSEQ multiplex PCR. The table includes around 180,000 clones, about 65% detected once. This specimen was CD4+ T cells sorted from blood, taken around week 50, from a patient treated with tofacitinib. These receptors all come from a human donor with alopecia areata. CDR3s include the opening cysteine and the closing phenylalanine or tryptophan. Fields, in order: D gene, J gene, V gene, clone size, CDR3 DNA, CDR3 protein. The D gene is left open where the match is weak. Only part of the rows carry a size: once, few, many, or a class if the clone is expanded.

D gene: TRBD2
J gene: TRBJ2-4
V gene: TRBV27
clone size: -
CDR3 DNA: TGTGCCAGCAGTTTTTCGACTCCGGGACTAGCGGGAGCCGGTATAGCCAAAAACATTCAGTACTTC
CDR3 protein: CASSFSTPGLAGAGIAKNIQYF

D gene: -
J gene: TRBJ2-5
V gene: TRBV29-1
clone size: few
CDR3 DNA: TGCAGCGTTGTTACTCAAGAGACCCAGTACTTC
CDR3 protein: CSVVTQETQYF

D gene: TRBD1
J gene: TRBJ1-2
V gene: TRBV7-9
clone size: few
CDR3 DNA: TGTGCCAGCACCTTAACCGGGACAGCTAACTATGGCTACACCTTC
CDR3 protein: CASTLTGTANYGYTF

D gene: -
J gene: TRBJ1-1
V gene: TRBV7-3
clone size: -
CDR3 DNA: TGTGCCAGCAGCTTAATGGGCGGAGTGAGAAACACTGAAGCTTTCTTT
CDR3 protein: CASSLMGGVRNTEAFF

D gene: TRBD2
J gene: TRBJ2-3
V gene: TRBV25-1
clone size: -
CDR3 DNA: TGTGCCAGCAGTAGAGCGGGGGGGTTCACAGATACGCAGTATTTT
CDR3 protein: CASSRAGGFTDTQYF

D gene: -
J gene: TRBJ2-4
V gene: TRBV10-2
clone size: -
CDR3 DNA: TGCGCCAGCAGGGGACCGTCAGCCAAAAACATTCAGTACTTC
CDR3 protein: CASRGPSAKNIQYF

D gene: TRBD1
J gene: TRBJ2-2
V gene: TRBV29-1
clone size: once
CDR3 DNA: TGCAGCGTCCAGGGGGCGCGGGGCACCGGGGAGCTGTTTTTT
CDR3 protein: CSVQGARGTGELFF

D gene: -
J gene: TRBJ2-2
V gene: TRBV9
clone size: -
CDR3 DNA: TGTGCCAGCAGTGGTGGAGGGAAGACCGGGGAGCTGTTTTTT
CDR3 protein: CASSGGGKTGELFF

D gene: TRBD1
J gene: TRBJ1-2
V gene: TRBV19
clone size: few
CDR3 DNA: TGTGCCAGTGGGACAGGGGTTGACTATGGCTACACCTTC
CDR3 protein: CASGTGVDYGYTF

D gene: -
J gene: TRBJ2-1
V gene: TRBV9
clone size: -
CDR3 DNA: TGTGCCAGCACCCCCGGGTCCGCCGGGGTGAATGAGCAGTTCTTC
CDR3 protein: CASTPGSAGVNEQFF

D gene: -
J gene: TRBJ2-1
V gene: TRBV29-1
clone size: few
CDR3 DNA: TGCAGCGTTGATGCCTTACCAGGGTTGTGGAGTAAGAATGAGCAGTTCTTC
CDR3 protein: CSVDALPGLWSKNEQFF

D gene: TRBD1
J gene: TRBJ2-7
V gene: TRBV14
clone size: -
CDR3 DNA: TGTGCCAGCAGCCAAGCGGACCCGGGACAGGATGCCTACGAGCAGTACTTC
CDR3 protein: CASSQADPGQDAYEQYF

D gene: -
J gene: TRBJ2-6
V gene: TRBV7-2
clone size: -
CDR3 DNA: TGTGCCTCAACCCGGTCTGGGGCCAACGTCCTGACTTTC
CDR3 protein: CASTRSGANVLTF

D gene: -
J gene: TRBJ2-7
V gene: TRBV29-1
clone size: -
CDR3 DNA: TGCAGCGTTGACGTCCCGGGACCTTTTGGTTACGAGCAGTACTTC
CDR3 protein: CSVDVPGPFGYEQYF

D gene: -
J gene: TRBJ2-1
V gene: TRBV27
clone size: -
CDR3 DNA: TGTGCCAGCAGTTTGAAAACAGGGTCCTACAATGAGCAGTTCTTC
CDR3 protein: CASSLKTGSYNEQFF

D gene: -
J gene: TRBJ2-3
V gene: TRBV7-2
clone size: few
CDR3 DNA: TGTGCCAGCAGCTTATTCGGTTGGGACACAGATACGCAGTATTTT
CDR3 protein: CASSLFGWDTDTQYF

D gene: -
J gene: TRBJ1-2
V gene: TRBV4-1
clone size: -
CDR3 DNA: TGCGCCAGCAGCCAAGATAACTCGGGGGACTATGGCTACACCTTC
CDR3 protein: CASSQDNSGDYGYTF

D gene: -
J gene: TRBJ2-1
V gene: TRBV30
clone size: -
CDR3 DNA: TGTGCCTGGACCGGGGCAGGCAATGAGCAGTTCTTC
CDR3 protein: CAWTGAGNEQFF

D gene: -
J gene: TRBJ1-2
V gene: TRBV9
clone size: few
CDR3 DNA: TGTGCCAGCAGCGACGCGGGTGGCTATGGCTACACCTTC
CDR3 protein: CASSDAGGYGYTF

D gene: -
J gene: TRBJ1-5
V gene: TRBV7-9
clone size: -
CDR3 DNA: TGTGCCAGCAGCTTAGGGAATCAGCCCCAGCATTTT
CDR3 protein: CASSLGNQPQHF

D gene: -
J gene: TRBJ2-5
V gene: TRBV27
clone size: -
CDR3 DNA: TGTGCCAGCAGTTTATCCGGGGGCTTAGAGACCCAGTACTTC
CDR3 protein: CASSLSGGLETQYF

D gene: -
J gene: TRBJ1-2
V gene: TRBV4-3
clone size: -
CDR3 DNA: TGCGCCAGCAGCCAAGAACATCTGAGGACGGCGGTTGGCTACACCTTC
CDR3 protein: CASSQEHLRTAVGYTF

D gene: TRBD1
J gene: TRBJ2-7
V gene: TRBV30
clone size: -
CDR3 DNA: TGTGCCTGGAGTGTATGGGGCAGGGGGACCTACGAGCAGTACTTC
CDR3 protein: CAWSVWGRGTYEQYF

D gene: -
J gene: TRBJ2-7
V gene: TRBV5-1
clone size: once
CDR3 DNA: TGCGCCAGCAGCTTGGTTGACGAGCAGTACTTC
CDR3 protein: CASSLVDEQYF

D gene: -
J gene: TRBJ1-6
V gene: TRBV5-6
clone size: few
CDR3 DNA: TGTGCCAGCAGCCGGAGTGCAAGAGGTTTTGATTCACCCCTCCACTTT
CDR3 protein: CASSRSARGFDSPLHF

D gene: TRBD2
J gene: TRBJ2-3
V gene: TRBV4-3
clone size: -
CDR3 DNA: TGCGCCAGCAGCATCGGGGGGAGTAGCACAGATACGCAGTATTTT
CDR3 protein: CASSIGGSSTDTQYF

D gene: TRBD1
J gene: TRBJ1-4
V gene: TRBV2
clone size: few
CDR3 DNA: TGTGCCAGCAGTCCGGGACAGGATGAAAAACTGTTTTTT
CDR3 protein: CASSPGQDEKLFF

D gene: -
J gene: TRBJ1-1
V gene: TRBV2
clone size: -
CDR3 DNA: TGTGCCAGCAACACCGGGACTTCCAACACTGAAGCTTTCTTT
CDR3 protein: CASNTGTSNTEAFF

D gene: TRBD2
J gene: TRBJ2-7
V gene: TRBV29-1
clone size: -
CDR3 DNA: TGCAGCGTTGAAGGTCCTAGCGGGGGGGTGTCCTACGAGCAGTACTTC
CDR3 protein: CSVEGPSGGVSYEQYF

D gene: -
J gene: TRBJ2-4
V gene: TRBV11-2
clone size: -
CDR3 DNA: TGTGCCAGCAGCCCCTCACAGGTGATAGCCAAAAACATTCAGTACTTC
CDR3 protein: CASSPSQVIAKNIQYF

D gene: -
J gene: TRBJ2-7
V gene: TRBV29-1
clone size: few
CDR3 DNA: TGCAGCGTTGTAGCCCGGACAGCCACCCGGAGCTACGAGCAGTACTTC
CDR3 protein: CSVVARTATRSYEQYF

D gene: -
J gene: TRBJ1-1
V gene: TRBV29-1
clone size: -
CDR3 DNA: TGCAGCGTTGAAGATAAGGGGAGCGATATTGGAGCTTTCTTT
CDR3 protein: CSVEDKGSDIGAFF

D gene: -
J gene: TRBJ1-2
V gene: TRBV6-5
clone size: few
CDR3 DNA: TGTGCCAGCACCCAGGGGAGGGTTGGCTACACCTTC
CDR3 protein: CASTQGRVGYTF

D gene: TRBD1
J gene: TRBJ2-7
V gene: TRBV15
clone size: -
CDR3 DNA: TGTGCCACCAGCAGAGGTACTCAGGGGGCCTACGAGCAGTACTTC
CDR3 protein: CATSRGTQGAYEQYF

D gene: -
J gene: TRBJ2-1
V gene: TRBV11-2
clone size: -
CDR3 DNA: TGTGCCAGCAGCTTAATTGGGTTTAACGCGTTCTTC
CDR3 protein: CASSLIGFNAFF

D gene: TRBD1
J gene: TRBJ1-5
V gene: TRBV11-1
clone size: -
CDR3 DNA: TGTGCCAGCAGCCGACAGGGCGGTCAGCCCCAGCATTTT
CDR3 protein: CASSRQGGQPQHF

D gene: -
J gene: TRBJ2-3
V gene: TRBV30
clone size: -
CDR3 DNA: TGTGCCTGGAGTGTAGCGAGGAATACGCAGTATTTT
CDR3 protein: CAWSVARNTQYF

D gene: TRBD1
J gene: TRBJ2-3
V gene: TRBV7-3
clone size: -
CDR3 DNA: TGTGCCAGCAGCTTTAAGGGGGCCGATACGCAGTATTTT
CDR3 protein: CASSFKGADTQYF

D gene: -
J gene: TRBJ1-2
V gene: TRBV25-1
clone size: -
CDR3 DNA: TGTGCCAGCAGTGAAGGTTGGAGGTACACCTTC
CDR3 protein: CASSEGWRYTF

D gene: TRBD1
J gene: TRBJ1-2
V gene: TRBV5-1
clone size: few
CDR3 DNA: TGCGCCAGCAGCTCCGGACAGGGCAACTATGGCTACACCTTC
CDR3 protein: CASSSGQGNYGYTF

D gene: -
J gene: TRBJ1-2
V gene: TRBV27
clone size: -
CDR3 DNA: TGTGCCAGCAGTTTGACGTCGGTCGGGGTCGGTAACTATGGCTACACCTTC
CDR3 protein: CASSLTSVGVGNYGYTF

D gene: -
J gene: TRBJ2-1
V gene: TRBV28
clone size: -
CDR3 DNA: TGTGCCAGCAGTCGGGGGAATGAGCAGTTCTTC
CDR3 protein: CASSRGNEQFF

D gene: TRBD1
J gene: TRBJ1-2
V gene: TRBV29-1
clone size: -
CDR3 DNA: TGCAGCGTCCGACAGGGTATCTTCTATGGCTACACCTTC
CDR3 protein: CSVRQGIFYGYTF